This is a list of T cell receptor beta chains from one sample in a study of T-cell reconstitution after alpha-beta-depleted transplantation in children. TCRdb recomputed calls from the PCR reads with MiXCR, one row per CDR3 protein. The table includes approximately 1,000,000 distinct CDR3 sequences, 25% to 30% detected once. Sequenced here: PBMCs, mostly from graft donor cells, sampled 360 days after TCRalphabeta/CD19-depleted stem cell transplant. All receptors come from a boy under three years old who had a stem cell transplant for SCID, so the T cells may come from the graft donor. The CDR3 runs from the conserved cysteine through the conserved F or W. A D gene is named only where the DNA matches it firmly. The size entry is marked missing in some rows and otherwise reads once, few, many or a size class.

CDR3 DNA: TGTGCCAGCAGCTTACGCCCGTGGACTTCAGATGTCTTC
CDR3 protein: CASSLRPWTSDVF
V gene: TRBV7-2
J gene: TRBJ2-1
clone size: few
D gene: -

CDR3 DNA: TGCGCCAGCAGCTTGAATGAGGGCATTCAGTACTTC
CDR3 protein: CASSLNEGIQYF
V gene: TRBV5-1
J gene: TRBJ2-4
clone size: few
D gene: -

CDR3 DNA: TGTGCCAGCAGTTGGCGGGGGTCGCAGTATTTT
CDR3 protein: CASSWRGSQYF
V gene: TRBV28
J gene: TRBJ2-3
clone size: few
D gene: TRBD2

CDR3 DNA: TGTGCCACCAGAAGGACAGGACTCATCAATCAGCCCCAGCATTTT
CDR3 protein: CATRRTGLINQPQHF
V gene: TRBV15
J gene: TRBJ1-5
clone size: few
D gene: TRBD1

CDR3 DNA: TGTGCCAGTAGCCCCCGAGATGACGGCGGTGAGCAGTTCTTC
CDR3 protein: CASSPRDDGGEQFF
V gene: TRBV19
J gene: TRBJ2-1
clone size: -
D gene: -

CDR3 DNA: TGCAGTGCTAGAGACGGAGGGAACCTCGGTGGCTACACCTTC
CDR3 protein: CSARDGGNLGGYTF
V gene: TRBV20-1
J gene: TRBJ1-2
clone size: -
D gene: -

CDR3 DNA: TGTGCCAGCAGCCTGGGACAGTTATTCAATGAGCAGTTCTTC
CDR3 protein: CASSLGQLFNEQFF
V gene: TRBV7-2
J gene: TRBJ2-1
clone size: few
D gene: TRBD1

CDR3 DNA: TGTGCCAGCAGCTTAGCGCGGCCTCGTGAGCAGTTCTTC
CDR3 protein: CASSLARPREQFF
V gene: TRBV11-1
J gene: TRBJ2-1
clone size: once
D gene: -

CDR3 DNA: TGCGCCAGCAGCTGGTTGACAGGCCAGAACACCGGGGAGCTGTTTTTT
CDR3 protein: CASSWLTGQNTGELFF
V gene: TRBV5-1
J gene: TRBJ2-2
clone size: -
D gene: -

CDR3 DNA: TGTGCCAGCAGTTTTCCCCGTACGACAGGTACTTATGCCTACAATGAGCAGTTCTTC
CDR3 protein: CASSFPRTTGTYAYNEQFF
V gene: TRBV28
J gene: TRBJ2-1
clone size: -
D gene: -

CDR3 DNA: TGTGCCAGCAGTTTAACAGGGGAGACTGGAAACACCATATATTTT
CDR3 protein: CASSLTGETGNTIYF
V gene: TRBV6-5
J gene: TRBJ1-3
clone size: few
D gene: TRBD1

CDR3 DNA: TGTGCCAGCTCACCTACGGGAATCTCTGGGGCCAACGTCCTGACTTTC
CDR3 protein: CASSPTGISGANVLTF
V gene: TRBV18
J gene: TRBJ2-6
clone size: -
D gene: -

CDR3 DNA: TGTGCCAGCAGCCGAGGACGGGTTAATGAAAAACTGTTTTTT
CDR3 protein: CASSRGRVNEKLFF
V gene: TRBV12-3/TRBV12-4
J gene: TRBJ1-4
clone size: -
D gene: -

CDR3 DNA: TGCAGTGCTAGAGATTACAGGGGGGAGACAGATACGCAGTATTTT
CDR3 protein: CSARDYRGETDTQYF
V gene: TRBV20-1
J gene: TRBJ2-3
clone size: -
D gene: TRBD1

CDR3 DNA: TGTGCCAGCAGCTTGCCCCAACTAGCGGCGACAGATACGCAGTATTTT
CDR3 protein: CASSLPQLAATDTQYF
V gene: TRBV5-5
J gene: TRBJ2-3
clone size: -
D gene: TRBD2

CDR3 DNA: TGTGCCAGCAGCGGGACAGGTTTTTACTACGAGCAGTACTTC
CDR3 protein: CASSGTGFYYEQYF
V gene: TRBV11-2
J gene: TRBJ2-7
clone size: few
D gene: TRBD1

CDR3 DNA: TGCGCCAGCAGCCTCAACCCACCGAACACCGGGGAGCTGTTTTTT
CDR3 protein: CASSLNPPNTGELFF
V gene: TRBV4-3
J gene: TRBJ2-2
clone size: few
D gene: -

CDR3 DNA: TGTGCCAGCAGTTACCGGACTAGCCTCACCGGGGAGCTGTTTTTT
CDR3 protein: CASSYRTSLTGELFF
V gene: TRBV6-5
J gene: TRBJ2-2
clone size: few
D gene: TRBD2

CDR3 DNA: TGTGCCAGCAGCCCCACCCCCGCGAAGGTTTTCGGCCAAGAGACCCAGTACTTC
CDR3 protein: CASSPTPAKVFGQETQYF
V gene: TRBV9
J gene: TRBJ2-5
clone size: few
D gene: -

CDR3 DNA: TGTGCCAGCTCACCTGGAGGATCAGGAGCCAGCTCCTACGAGCAGTACTTC
CDR3 protein: CASSPGGSGASSYEQYF
V gene: TRBV18
J gene: TRBJ2-7
clone size: -
D gene: -

CDR3 DNA: TGTGCCAGCAGCCAAGGAGGCGCTAACCAAGAGACCCAGTACTTC
CDR3 protein: CASSQGGANQETQYF
V gene: TRBV4-2
J gene: TRBJ2-5
clone size: -
D gene: -

CDR3 DNA: TGTGCCAGCAGCGTAGCTGGCGGGGTGTCCTACAATGAGCAGTTCTTC
CDR3 protein: CASSVAGGVSYNEQFF
V gene: TRBV9
J gene: TRBJ2-1
clone size: few
D gene: -

CDR3 DNA: TGTGCCAGCAGCTTAGGGGACGGACAGCTCTATGGCTACACCTTC
CDR3 protein: CASSLGDGQLYGYTF
V gene: TRBV11-2
J gene: TRBJ1-2
clone size: -
D gene: -

CDR3 DNA: TGTGCCAGCAGCTCGGGAGGGGCGGGTTACAATGAGCAGTTCTTC
CDR3 protein: CASSSGGAGYNEQFF
V gene: TRBV7-2
J gene: TRBJ2-1
clone size: -
D gene: TRBD2

CDR3 DNA: TGCAGTGCTAGGGCTGAGTGGGGGACAGGGCGTACGAATGAGCAGTTCTTC
CDR3 protein: CSARAEWGTGRTNEQFF
V gene: TRBV20-1
J gene: TRBJ2-1
clone size: -
D gene: TRBD1

CDR3 DNA: TGTGCCAGCGGAAACAGGGATCAGCCCCAGCATTTT
CDR3 protein: CASGNRDQPQHF
V gene: TRBV6-1
J gene: TRBJ1-5
clone size: -
D gene: -

CDR3 DNA: TGTGCCAGCGTAGACATTTTAGCCTACGAGCAGTACTTC
CDR3 protein: CASVDILAYEQYF
V gene: TRBV28
J gene: TRBJ2-7
clone size: -
D gene: -

CDR3 DNA: TGTGCCAGCAGTCAGCAGGACAGGATAAGCACAGATACGCAGTATTTT
CDR3 protein: CASSQQDRISTDTQYF
V gene: TRBV12-3/TRBV12-4
J gene: TRBJ2-3
clone size: -
D gene: TRBD1

CDR3 DNA: TGCAGTGCTAGAGGCTCACAGGGGGACCAAGAGACCCAGTACTTC
CDR3 protein: CSARGSQGDQETQYF
V gene: TRBV20-1
J gene: TRBJ2-5
clone size: -
D gene: TRBD1

CDR3 DNA: TGCGCCAGCAGCTTGGAACCCCCAGGGGCTGGGCAAGAGACCCAGTACTTC
CDR3 protein: CASSLEPPGAGQETQYF
V gene: TRBV5-1
J gene: TRBJ2-5
clone size: -
D gene: -

CDR3 DNA: TGTGCCAGCAGCCCCCGGATAGCCGTTCAGGATGAGCAGTTCTTC
CDR3 protein: CASSPRIAVQDEQFF
V gene: TRBV7-3
J gene: TRBJ2-1
clone size: few
D gene: -

CDR3 DNA: TGTGCCAGCAACAGGGCGGATGGCATTCAGTACTTC
CDR3 protein: CASNRADGIQYF
V gene: TRBV6-2/TRBV6-3
J gene: TRBJ2-4
clone size: -
D gene: -

CDR3 DNA: TGTGCCAGCAGACACACGACGGAAGGGTATGGCTACACCTTC
CDR3 protein: CASRHTTEGYGYTF
V gene: TRBV7-9
J gene: TRBJ1-2
clone size: few
D gene: -

CDR3 DNA: TGCAGTGCTAGGGTTGGGGGGGCAGGTCAGCCCCAGCATTTT
CDR3 protein: CSARVGGAGQPQHF
V gene: TRBV20-1
J gene: TRBJ1-5
clone size: few
D gene: -

CDR3 DNA: TGTGCCAGCACCAGGGGGGAGGAAAATCAGGGAGGGTTCTTC
CDR3 protein: CASTRGEENQGGFF
V gene: TRBV28
J gene: TRBJ2-1
clone size: -
D gene: -

CDR3 DNA: TGTGCCAGCAGCCCCCGGACCGTGGGAGATACGCAGTATTTT
CDR3 protein: CASSPRTVGDTQYF
V gene: TRBV27
J gene: TRBJ2-3
clone size: -
D gene: -

CDR3 DNA: TGTGCCAGTAGTATAGATGTTTCACCCCTGGGCAGAAACATTCAGTACTTC
CDR3 protein: CASSIDVSPLGRNIQYF
V gene: TRBV19
J gene: TRBJ2-4
clone size: -
D gene: -

CDR3 DNA: TGCAGCGTTAAGGGTGGGGGAAGAGACACTGAAGCTTTCTTT
CDR3 protein: CSVKGGGRDTEAFF
V gene: TRBV29-1
J gene: TRBJ1-1
clone size: -
D gene: -

CDR3 DNA: TGTGCCAGCAGTCTAAGGGAGGATCAGTACGAGCAGTACTTC
CDR3 protein: CASSLREDQYEQYF
V gene: TRBV28
J gene: TRBJ2-7
clone size: -
D gene: -

CDR3 DNA: TGTGCCAGCAGCTACAACAGGGGATCTAACTATGGCTACACCTTC
CDR3 protein: CASSYNRGSNYGYTF
V gene: TRBV7-8
J gene: TRBJ1-2
clone size: -
D gene: TRBD1

CDR3 DNA: TGTGCCAGCAGTCCCGGGACGAATCTCTACACAGATACGCAGTATTTT
CDR3 protein: CASSPGTNLYTDTQYF
V gene: TRBV6-1
J gene: TRBJ2-3
clone size: few
D gene: -

CDR3 DNA: TGCAGCGTTGGAAACCATCGCCAAGAGACCCAGTACTTC
CDR3 protein: CSVGNHRQETQYF
V gene: TRBV29-1
J gene: TRBJ2-5
clone size: -
D gene: -

CDR3 DNA: TGCAGTGCTATACTTAGGGGGCTAGTTTACAATGAGCAGTTCTTC
CDR3 protein: CSAILRGLVYNEQFF
V gene: TRBV20-1
J gene: TRBJ2-1
clone size: -
D gene: TRBD1

CDR3 DNA: TGTGCCAGCAGCATCAAACCCCCGACTAGCGGTCCTCGTAAAGAGACCCAGTACTTC
CDR3 protein: CASSIKPPTSGPRKETQYF
V gene: TRBV11-2
J gene: TRBJ2-5
clone size: -
D gene: TRBD2

CDR3 DNA: TGCAGTGCTAGAGGCCAGGGGAGTCAGCCCCAGCATTTT
CDR3 protein: CSARGQGSQPQHF
V gene: TRBV20-1
J gene: TRBJ1-5
clone size: -
D gene: -

CDR3 DNA: TGTGCCAGCTGGGACTACCCCACTTCTGGGACCCAGTACTTC
CDR3 protein: CASWDYPTSGTQYF
V gene: TRBV27
J gene: TRBJ2-5
clone size: -
D gene: TRBD2

CDR3 DNA: TGTGCCAGCAGCCCGCGGTGGGCAGGGCAAGAGACCCAGTACTTC
CDR3 protein: CASSPRWAGQETQYF
V gene: TRBV3-1
J gene: TRBJ2-5
clone size: once
D gene: -

CDR3 DNA: TGTGCCAGCAGTTTGAGGGGTTGGAGCGCCTACGAGCAGTACTTC
CDR3 protein: CASSLRGWSAYEQYF
V gene: TRBV27
J gene: TRBJ2-7
clone size: many
D gene: -

CDR3 DNA: TGTGCCAGCACCCGCAGGGGCCGGGACACTGAAGCTTTCTTT
CDR3 protein: CASTRRGRDTEAFF
V gene: TRBV9
J gene: TRBJ1-1
clone size: few
D gene: -

CDR3 DNA: TGTGCCAGCAGTCTCCGACTAGCGGGGGGCACTGAGCAGTTCTTC
CDR3 protein: CASSLRLAGGTEQFF
V gene: TRBV27
J gene: TRBJ2-1
clone size: few
D gene: TRBD2

CDR3 DNA: TGCAGTGCTAGAGATACGGCGGGGGCCTTGGAGACCCAGTACTTC
CDR3 protein: CSARDTAGALETQYF
V gene: TRBV20-1
J gene: TRBJ2-5
clone size: -
D gene: -

CDR3 DNA: TGCAGTGCCCCCCTTGGACAGGGGGACTATGGCTACACCTTC
CDR3 protein: CSAPLGQGDYGYTF
V gene: TRBV20-1
J gene: TRBJ1-2
clone size: few
D gene: TRBD1